The present T cell receptor (beta chain) was sequenced within a study of T-cell memory formation after mild COVID-19 (dated by TCRdb to about 2021). Background for the entire study: Most TCR sequence clusters were specific to one of the two donors. In a couple of donors, T-cell clones that expanded and contracted after mild COVID-19 were tracked by sequencing TCRalpha and TCRbeta repertoires over time. The cohort was made up of two young adult volunteers, one female and one male, who were previously healthy. Study-wide findings and limitations: The second-wave clones that peaked on day 37 were not confirmed to be SARS-CoV-2 specific. Balanced CD4/CD8 phenotypes were observed for clones contracting from day 15 to 85, whereas a bias towards CD4+ was observed for a second wave of clones expanding from day 15 to 37. Contracting CD4+ clones appeared mostly in the CM and EM memory subsets, whereas CD8+ clones were enriched in EMRA. Only a couple of mild cases were covered by the study, and larger cohorts that include severe cases with pre-infection samples were considered necessary. Some responding clones were found in pre-infection memory, which suggests that pre-existing cross-reactive memory T cells took part in the SARS-CoV-2 response.

This sample was sequenced with an Illumina NovaSeq 6000. TCRalpha and TCRbeta cDNA libraries were constructed by 5'RACE with constant-segment primers, with sample barcodes and unique molecular identifiers being introduced. Trizol reagent was used to extract RNA from every sample. Library amplification was performed in two PCR steps, and a second sample barcode and Illumina TruSeq adapters were introduced in the second step. Sequencing of libraries was performed on an Illumina NovaSeq with 2 x 150 bp paired-end reads. The authors processed their data as follows. Demultiplexing of reads and collapsing into UMI-guided consensus sequences were performed with migec v1.2.7. Using mixcr v2.1.11, UMI consensuses were aligned to TRA and TRB V and J templates and then assembled into clonotypes. A clonotype was counted as expanded or contracted only if both edgeR and NoisET called the change significant, with noise models trained on biological replicates. For edgeR calls, a false discovery rate-adjusted p below 0.01 and a log2 fold-change threshold of 1 were applied. As an exploratory analysis of dynamics, max-normalized trajectories of the 1000 most abundant clonotypes were examined by PCA with hierarchical clustering. The CD4 or CD8 phenotype of responding clones was assigned using the separately sequenced CD4+ and CD8+ repertoires. The raw public data were reprocessed by TCRdb itself: fastp quality trimming at Q25, MiXCR clonotype calling, in-frame beta chains only. When rows share a CDR3 protein, they turn into one entry using the most common DNA and genes. It is TCRdb's table, rather than the study itself, that gives the V and J calls and clone size. Here the sample has about 140,000 distinct CDR3 sequences; 14% to 15% occur a single time. The ten largest clonotypes hold around 30% of the sample.

Ficoll-Paque density gradient centrifugation was used to isolate PBMCs. This clonotype has a handful of counts. What antigen it recognizes has not been identified. No qualities accompany the bases; no much larger clone lies one base away. CDR1 and CDR2 were assigned from the germline V gene as SGHRS and YFSETQ. V has 0 bases trimmed and J has 3 bases trimmed; junction bases matching no gene number 9. From the cysteine through the phenylalanine, the CDR3 covers 16 amino acids. Only CDR3 DNA is held: 48 bases, read in frame from base 1. The chain couples TRBV5-1 to TRBJ2-7; the junction holds 7 bases that match TRBD2. The sequence was collected from an adult woman who had mild COVID-19 (a few samples of this study predate the infection). The sample titles of this study are shuffled in the database, so cell type and time point are left out; the donor was told from shared clones. Sequencing was performed on PBMCs or a T cell subset sorted from them (not recorded which). The bases are TGCGCCAGCAGCTTGGGGCCCAGCGGGGAGGGCTACGAGCAGTACTTC. It codes for CASSLGPSGEGYEQYF.